The rows below give T cell receptor beta chains drawn from one sample of a study of post-analysis software for immune sequencing data. TCRdb passed the PCR reads through MiXCR, listing each CDR3 protein once. The table shows 800,000 to 950,000 distinct CDR3 sequences, with roughly 50% occurring only once. Sequencing was performed on blood. The receptors stem from a girl aged 10-17 years with multiple sclerosis. Each CDR3 is given with its conserved first and last residue. D genes are given only for firm matches. Some rows mark clone size as missing; the rest say once, few, many or name a class of expanded clone.

TRBJ2-7 TRBD1 TRBV6-6 few CASSYGTGADYEQYF TGTGCCAGCAGTTACGGGACAGGGGCGGACTACGAGCAGTACTTC
TRBJ2-7 - TRBV18 - CASSPLGGRNEQYF TGTGCCAGCTCACCCCTTGGGGGGCGGAACGAGCAGTACTTC
TRBJ2-1 TRBD2 TRBV3-1 - CASSQQRMGGGAYNEQFF TGTGCCAGCAGCCAACAAAGGATGGGCGGGGGGGCCTACAATGAGCAGTTCTTC
TRBJ1-2 TRBD1 TRBV12-3/TRBV12-4 - CASTSTGWDGYTF TGTGCCAGCACCTCGACAGGGTGGGATGGCTACACCTTC
TRBJ2-7 - TRBV6-5 few CASSYSAPGAYEQYF TGTGCCAGCAGTTACTCAGCTCCGGGAGCTTACGAGCAGTACTTC
TRBJ2-7 TRBD1 TRBV6-6 few CASSYGTGSGYEQYF TGTGCCAGCAGTTACGGGACAGGTTCGGGCTACGAGCAGTACTTC
TRBJ2-7 - TRBV7-9 - CATLTLGSYEQYF TGTGCCACCCTCACCCTCGGGTCCTACGAGCAGTACTTC
TRBJ2-7 TRBD1 TRBV2 - CASREGTGYSYEQYF TGTGCCAGCAGAGAGGGGACAGGGTATTCCTACGAGCAGTACTTC
TRBJ2-7 TRBD1 TRBV5-1 few CASRRDRNYEQYF TGCGCCAGCAGGAGGGACAGGAACTACGAGCAGTACTTC
TRBJ1-4 - TRBV29-1 - CSVHGRDEKLFF TGCAGCGTTCATGGGAGGGATGAAAAACTGTTTTTT
TRBJ2-7 TRBD1 TRBV6-1 once CASSQQGAGHYEQYF TGTGCCAGCAGTCAACAGGGGGCGGGTCACTACGAGCAGTACTTC
TRBJ2-5 TRBD2 TRBV9 few CASTNTGLAGRTQETQYF TGTGCCAGCACCAACACCGGACTAGCGGGGAGGACTCAAGAGACCCAGTACTTC
TRBJ1-2 - TRBV29-1 - CSVKDSFTYGYTF TGCAGCGTTAAGGACAGCTTTACGTATGGCTACACCTTC
TRBJ2-3 TRBD2 TRBV6-5 - CASSFGGLAGSTDTQYF TGTGCCAGCAGTTTCGGGGGACTAGCGGGCTCCACAGATACGCAGTATTTT
TRBJ1-1 - TRBV20-1 - CSAPRQGNTEAFF TGCAGTGCTCCGAGGCAGGGGAACACTGAAGCTTTCTTT
TRBJ2-7 - TRBV28 few CASSLGLVSSVQYF TGTGCCAGCAGTTTGGGGTTGGTTAGTTCCGTGCAGTACTTC
TRBJ2-3 - TRBV5-6 - CASSPFTGEADTQYF TGTGCCAGCAGCCCCTTTACGGGAGAGGCAGATACGCAGTATTTT
TRBJ2-7 TRBD1 TRBV29-1 many CSVRTGGSYEQYF TGCAGCGTTCGCACAGGGGGCTCCTACGAGCAGTACTTC
TRBJ1-4 - TRBV29-1 - CSVVDATNEKLFF TGCAGCGTTGTGGACGCAACTAATGAAAAACTGTTTTTT
TRBJ1-1 - TRBV29-1 - CSVEHTEVFF TGCAGCGTTGAACACACTGAAGTTTTCTTT
TRBJ2-1 TRBD1 TRBV29-1 - CSVDGTGRLNEQFF TGCAGCGTTGACGGGACAGGGAGGTTAAATGAGCAGTTCTTC
TRBJ2-7 - TRBV11-2 - CASSLLGRPYEQYF TGTGCCAGCAGCTTATTAGGGCGTCCCTACGAGCAGTACTTC
TRBJ2-6 - TRBV7-9 - CANSLGQAPSGANVLTF TGTGCCAACAGCTTAGGGCAGGCTCCCTCTGGGGCCAACGTCCTGACTTTC
TRBJ1-1 - TRBV7-9 - CASSFHRGYTEAFF TGTGCCAGCAGCTTCCATAGGGGGTACACTGAAGCTTTCTTT
TRBJ1-4 - TRBV5-6 few CASSQMGGTNEKLFF TGTGCCAGCAGCCAAATGGGGGGCACCAATGAAAAACTGTTTTTT